The sequence of this T cell receptor beta chain was determined in a study of cytomegalovirus exposure and HLA in healthy donors. The PCR had 60 Vbeta and 13 Jbeta primers. Repertoires were generated with immunoSEQ multiplex PCR, while TCRdb's copy carries only in-frame clones and drops some. The sample contains 110,000 to 150,000 clones, 80% of which appear only once. Sequences were obtained from PBMCs. The source is a male donor in good health and CMV-seronegative.

The CDR3 region has the DNA TGTGCCAGCAGAACAACCGGGACAGGGAGGTACGAGCAGTACTTC. Its protein is CASRTTGTGRYEQYF. This sequence joins TRBV28 and TRBJ2-7, with TRBD1 matching over 9 bases. Germline CDR1 is MDHEN and CDR2 is SYDVKM. The CDR3 extends over 15 amino acids. Germline trimming cut 6 bases from V and 4 bases from J; bases unmatched to any gene: 10.